This entry is about one T cell receptor beta chain. These data belong to a study of T cells in Graves' hyperthyroidism and ophthalmopathy. The source material, RNA transcripts, was used to amplify TCR beta CDR3 regions. In the first-round RT-PCR of the TCR CDR3, the HTBI primer set was used. TCRdb itself ran the multiplex PCR reads through MiXCR, one entry per CDR3 protein. The repertoire includes about 340,000 distinct CDR3 sequences, around 23% of them detected once, and around half sits in the top ten. The CDR3 has 17 amino acids. Unmatched junction bases numbered 7, after V lost 4 bases and J lost 6 bases. Germline V gene lookup returns CDR1 SGHTA and CDR2 FQGNSA.

This sequence joins TRBV7-2 and TRBJ2-1, with 15 bases that match TRBD2. Material: blood. The sequence came from a woman aged 45-60 years with Graves' hyperthyroidism. CDR3 in amino acids: CASSSRTSGRVRNEQFF. The CDR3 nucleotides are TGTGCCAGCAGCTCCCGGACTAGCGGGAGGGTACGCAATGAGCAGTTCTTC.